A single sample is the source of the 7 T cell receptor beta chains below, sequenced in a study of blood T cell repertoires in COVID-19. The assay was immunoSEQ multiplex PCR, and TCRdb's table has in-frame clones only and misses some. Among 300,000 to 350,000 clones listed, 80% to 90% were seen once. The sample comprised PBMCs or T cells enriched from blood (not recorded which). These receptors were taken from a young man who had recovered from COVID-19.

This clone was detected only once. The chain links TRBV7-8 to TRBJ2-5, with TRBD2 matching over 12 bases. After removal of 1 base from V and 0 bases from J, the junction contained 3 bases not matched to a gene. Germline V gene sequence: CDR1 SGHVS, CDR2 FQNEAQ. The CDR3 length is 17 residues. CDR3 protein: CASSLGTSGAYQETQYF. The CDR3 DNA reads as TGTGCCAGCAGCTTAGGGACTAGCGGGGCCTACCAAGAGACCCAGTACTTC.

The V and J genes are TRBV10-3 and TRBJ2-7, with 9 bases matching TRBD2. V was clipped by 8 bases and J by 4 bases; unmatched bases: 9. The CDR3 is made up of 14 amino acids. CDR1 is ENHRY, CDR2 SYGVKD, per germline. The CDR3, as DNA: TGTGCCATCTCCTTGGGACTAGCAGCGTACGAGCAGTACTTC. Translating gives CAISLGLAAYEQYF.

V and J are TRBV10-1 and TRBJ1-2; 10 nucleotides agree with TRBD1. This CDR3 has 14 amino acids. In germline, CDR1 is WNHNN, CDR2 SYGVQD (reference sequence). V lost 7 bases and J lost 2; bases outside the gene matches: 4. CDR3 loop: CASIGTGENYGYTF. CDR3 bases: TGCGCCAGCATAGGGACAGGGGAAAACTATGGCTACACCTTC.

The chain uses TRBV10-2 and TRBJ1-1; D gene ambiguous. V lost 3 bases and J 0 bases, leaving 8 bases between the germline ends. The CDR3 loop spans 14 amino acids. From germline, CDR1 is WSHSY and CDR2 SAAADI. This chain's CDR3 is CASSDDRLNTEAFF. The CDR3 DNA sequence: TGCGCCAGCAGTGACGATCGGTTGAACACTGAAGCTTTCTTT.

Note on this clone: A read error may account for a junction end that differs from germline. This sequence joins TRBV27 and TRBJ1-3; 8 nucleotides line up with TRBD1. CDR1 MNHEY and CDR2 SMNVEV come from the germline V gene (reference sequence). The CDR3 runs 14 residues. Written as DNA, the CDR3 is TGTGCCAGCAGACCGCGGGACAGGCCCTGGGAGTGTAGATTT. Translating it yields CASRPRDRPWECRF.

This chain connects TRBV28 to TRBJ2-1, with 9 bases fitting TRBD2. Germline CDR1 MDHEN, CDR2 SYDVKM. The CDR3 loop spans 16 amino acids. The J segment lost 0 bases and the V segment lost 5 bases, leaving 5 bases of the junction unmatched. The CDR3 loop reads CASSRAGGSSYNEQFF. The CDR3 DNA follows: TGTGCCAGCAGTCGAGCGGGGGGCTCCTCCTACAATGAGCAGTTCTTC.

This chain connects TRBV9 to TRBJ2-3; D is uncertain. V lost 7 bases, J lost 2 bases, and 11 bases lay in between. Germline V gene sequence: CDR1 SGDLS, CDR2 YYNGEE. CDR3 size: 13 residues. CDR3 region: CASEDEYTDTQYF. The CDR3 coding sequence is TGTGCCAGCGAAGATGAGTACACAGATACGCAGTATTTT.